This TCR beta chain was sequenced for a study of blood T cell repertoires in COVID-19. Looking at the study overall: COVID-19 samples collected from the United States, Italy and Spain covered acute and convalescent phases. T cells, B-cell-depleted T cells, or PBMCs supplied cDNA or gDNA.

CDR1 is MNHNY, CDR2 SVGAGI, per germline (reference sequence). V was shortened by 6 bases and J by 1 base, with 18 bases between the two germline ends. The CDR3 extends over 16 amino acids. Study processing details: Amplification of reference gene primers provided the estimated nucleated cell counts. TCRdb's table, derived via immunoSEQ multiplex PCR, lists solely in-frame clones and lacks some. Clone size and the V and J calls come from that table; the DNA yielded D and trimming. Of tens of thousands of clones listed, approximately 85% are singletons. The rearrangement joins TRBV6-6 to TRBJ2-5; D may be TRBD1 (5 bases). This clonotype was sampled from a human donor in a cohort sampled during active COVID-19. The sequenced sample consisted of peripheral blood. The CDR3 region has the DNA TGTGCCAGCAGCCCCCGGACAACCGTGGGCCAAGAGACCCAGTACTTC. Translating it yields CASSPRTTVGQETQYF.